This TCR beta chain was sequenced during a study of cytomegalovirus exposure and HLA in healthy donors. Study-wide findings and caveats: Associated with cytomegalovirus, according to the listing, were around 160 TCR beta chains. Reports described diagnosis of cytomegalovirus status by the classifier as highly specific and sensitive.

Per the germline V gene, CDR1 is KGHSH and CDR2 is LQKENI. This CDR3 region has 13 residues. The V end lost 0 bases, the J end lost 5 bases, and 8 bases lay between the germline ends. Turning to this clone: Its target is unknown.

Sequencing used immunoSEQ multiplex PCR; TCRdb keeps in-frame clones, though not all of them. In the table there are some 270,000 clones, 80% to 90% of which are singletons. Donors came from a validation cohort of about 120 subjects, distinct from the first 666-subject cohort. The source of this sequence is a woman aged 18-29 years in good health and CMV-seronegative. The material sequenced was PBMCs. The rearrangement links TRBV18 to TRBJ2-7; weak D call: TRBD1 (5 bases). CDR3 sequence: CASSPPKGDEQYF. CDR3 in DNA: TGTGCCAGCTCACCACCGAAAGGGGACGAGCAGTACTTC. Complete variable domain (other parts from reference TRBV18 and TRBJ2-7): NAGVMQNPRHLVRRRGQEARLRCSPMKGHSHVYWYRQLPEEGLKFMVYLQKENIIDESGMPKERFSAEFPKEGPSILRIQQVVRGDSAAYFCASSPPKGDEQYFGPGTRLTVT.